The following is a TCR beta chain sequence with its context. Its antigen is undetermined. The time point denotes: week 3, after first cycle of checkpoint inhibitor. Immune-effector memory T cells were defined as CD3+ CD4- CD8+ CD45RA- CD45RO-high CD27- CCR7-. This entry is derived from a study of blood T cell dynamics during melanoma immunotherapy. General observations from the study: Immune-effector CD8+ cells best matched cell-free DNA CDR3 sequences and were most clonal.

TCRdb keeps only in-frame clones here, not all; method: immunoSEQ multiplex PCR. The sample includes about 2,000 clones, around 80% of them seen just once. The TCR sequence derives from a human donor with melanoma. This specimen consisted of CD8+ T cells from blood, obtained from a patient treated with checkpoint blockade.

CDR3 DNA sequence: TGTGCCAGCAGCCACCATCGGACTAGCGGAGAACACTACAATGAGCAGTTCTTC. It specifies CASSHHRTSGEHYNEQFF. The V call is TRBV9, the J call TRBJ2-1; 10 bases fit TRBD2. CDR3 length: 18 residues. V dropped 4 bases and J dropped 3; count of bases not matched to a gene: 13. Germline V lookup: CDR1 SGDLS, CDR2 YYNGEE.